One sample yielded the 15 T cell receptor beta chains listed below, sequenced in a study of technical replicates of blood from a handful of donors (dated by TCRdb to 2015 to 2018). The library was generated by the immunoSEQ multiplex PCR assay. Not all clones reach the TCRdb copy of this immuneACCESS table, which keeps in-frame sequences only. Checked studies attribute under half of the gap to unresolved V genes and leave the rest unexplained. This sample lists 65,000 to 95,000 clones; approximately 97% were detected once. The ten largest clones represent roughly 0.2% of the sample. The sample comprised T cells isolated from PBMCs. All receptors come from a human donor in good health.

This chain links TRBV5-1 with TRBJ1-2, with D possibly TRBD1 on 5 matching bases. This CDR3 contains 12 residues. The germline V and J ends were trimmed by 4 bases and 4 bases, with 8 bases remaining between them. Germline values: CDR1 SGHRS, CDR2 YFSETQ. The CDR3 nucleotides are TGCGCCAGCAGCCCGGGGGTCTATGGCTACACCTTC. The encoded protein is CASSPGVYGYTF.

This chain uses TRBV4-1 with TRBJ2-3, with TRBD1 matching over 10 bases. CDR1 MGHRA and CDR2 YSYEKL come from the germline V gene. The V segment lost 5 bases and the J segment 4 bases; nucleotides outside the gene matches: 12. This CDR3 spans 17 amino acids. The DNA of the CDR3 is TGCGCCAGCAGCTCCCCCAAACCGGGACAGGGGTCAGATACGCAGTATTTT. This sequence encodes CASSSPKPGQGSDTQYF.

The rearrangement joins TRBV14 to TRBJ1-6; no clear D gene. Germline CDR1 is SGHDN and CDR2 is FVKESK. The CDR3 is 14 amino acids. V lost 4 bases, J lost 9 bases, and 13 bases lay in between. For the CDR3, the DNA is TGTGCCAGCAGCCTCTATTTTGATGGTTCACCCCTCCACTTT. This translates into CASSLYFDGSPLHF.

The chain couples TRBV15 to TRBJ2-4; D ambiguous. Per the germline V gene, CDR1 is LNHNV and CDR2 is YYDKDF (reference sequence). This CDR3 region has 16 residues. Trimming stripped 3 bases from V and 0 bases from J, with 12 bases between. Here the CDR3 reads CATSSQLIKAKNIQYF. The DNA for the CDR3 is TGTGCCACCAGCAGTCAGTTGATTAAAGCCAAAAACATTCAGTACTTC. The whole variable domain, filled in from reference TRBV15 and TRBJ2-4, reads DAMVIQNPRYQVTQFGKPVTLSCSQTLNHNVMYWYQQKSSQAPKLLFHYYDKDFNNEADTPDNFQSRRPNTSFCFLDIRSPGLGDTAMYLCATSSQLIKAKNIQYFGAGTRLSVL.

The CDR3 nucleotides read TGTGCCAGCAGCAAACGACAGAGCATACTAGATACGCAGTATTTT. Amino acid sequence: CASSKRQSILDTQYF. The chain recombines TRBV6-5 with TRBJ2-3, with D perhaps matching TRBD1 (5 bases). Trimming took 6 bases from V and 5 from J, leaving 18 bases between them. This CDR3 spans 15 amino acids. Germline CDR1 MNHEY, CDR2 SVGAGI.

In its sample, this clone was seen once. The chain carries TRBV14 and TRBJ2-1, with a possible D match to TRBD1 (5 bases). The CDR3 is 14 amino acids. V gave up 1 base and J gave up 7 bases, with 11 bases separating them. CDR1 and CDR2 from the germline V gene are SGHDN and FVKESK. Here the CDR3 reads CASSQVRGANEQFF. The CDR3 region has the DNA TGTGCCAGCAGCCAAGTTAGGGGTGCGAATGAGCAGTTCTTC.

V is TRBV7-9 and J is TRBJ1-5; D not certain. CDR3 length: 15 residues. Germline lookup yields CDR1 SEHNR and CDR2 FQNEAQ (reference sequence). Trimming cost V 4 bases and J 4 bases, with 14 bases left between them. CDR3 DNA sequence: TGTGCCAGCAGCTCCTTCGGGGTGGGGAATCAGCCCCAGCATTTT. Its protein product is CASSSFGVGNQPQHF.

This chain connects TRBV6-5 to TRBJ2-1; D not certain. Germline assignment: CDR1 MNHEY and CDR2 SVGAGI. V lost 2 bases and J lost 10, with 6 bases in between. This CDR3 has 11 amino acids. CDR3 sequence: CASSYGEEQFF. CDR3 bases: TGTGCCAGCAGTTACGGAGAGGAGCAGTTCTTC.

The chain uses TRBV19 and TRBJ2-1; a weak D match, TRBD1 (6 bases). The CDR3 spans 18 residues. V shed 9 bases and J shed 7 bases, with 31 bases lying between them. The V gene's germline CDR1 is LNHDA and CDR2 SQIVND (reference sequence). DNA of the CDR3: TGTGCCAGCAGCGACTCCGTTCTCGCCGGGACAAGTAGGAATGAGCAGTTCTTC. This codes for CASSDSVLAGTSRNEQFF.

This chain links TRBV5-1 with TRBJ2-1; 9 bases fit TRBD1. Germline-derived CDR1 and CDR2 are SGHRS and YFSETQ. The CDR3 runs to 17 residues. Trimming cost V 3 bases and J 3 bases; bases outside gene matches: 10. The CDR3 nucleotides are TGCGCCAGCAGCTGGGATCTACCGGGACAGGGCTACAATGAGCAGTTCTTC. Its protein product is CASSWDLPGQGYNEQFF.

The chain couples TRBV6-4 to TRBJ2-3, with a tentative D call TRBD1 (6 bases). V shed 2 bases and J shed 4 bases, with 7 bases lying between them. This CDR3 has 13 residues. Germline V lookup: CDR1 MRHNA, CDR2 SNTAGT. The CDR3 here is CASSDAGADTQYF. The CDR3 region has the DNA TGTGCCAGCAGTGACGCAGGGGCAGATACGCAGTATTTT.

The genes are TRBV4-1 and TRBJ2-1; 10 nucleotides agree with TRBD1. The germline V gene encodes CDR1 MGHRA and CDR2 YSYEKL. Losses at the gene ends were 3 bases for V and 7 bases for J; bases not matched to a gene: 12. The CDR3 totals 17 residues. The CDR3 coding sequence is TGCGCCAGCAGCCATCCCTCCGGGACAGGGGACGCTAATGAGCAGTTCTTC. Translation: CASSHPSGTGDANEQFF.

The chain carries TRBV7-9 and TRBJ2-2; D is perhaps TRBD1 (5 bases). This CDR3 has 17 amino acids. V dropped 5 bases and J dropped 2 bases, with 18 bases sitting between them. The germline V gene encodes CDR1 SEHNR and CDR2 FQNEAQ (reference sequence). The CDR3, as DNA: TGTGCCAGCAGCCTCAGGGTAAACTCCCTTAACACCGGGGAGCTGTTTTTT. It specifies CASSLRVNSLNTGELFF. The full variable domain, its missing parts supplied by reference TRBV7-9 and TRBJ2-2, is DTGVSQNPRHKITKRGQNVTFRCDPISEHNRLYWYRQTLGQGPEFLTYFQNEAQLEKSRLLSDRFSAERPKGSFSTLEIQRTEQGDSAMYLCASSLRVNSLNTGELFFGEGSRLTVL.

CDR3 sequence (DNA): TGTGCCAGCAGCTACCGACTGAGTCCGGGCTACACCTTC. Translation: CASSYRLSPGYTF. The V and J genes are TRBV28 and TRBJ1-2; D not certain. Germline values: CDR1 MDHEN, CDR2 SYDVKM. Trimming took 6 bases from V and 8 from J, leaving 16 bases between them. The length of the CDR3 is 13 residues.

The chain carries TRBV28 and TRBJ1-2; 8 bases match TRBD1. V lost 2 bases to trimming and J lost 8 bases; unmatched junction nucleotides: 13. The CDR3 is 16 residues long. Per germline, CDR1 MDHEN and CDR2 SYDVKM. The CDR3: CASSLDQGTGLSGYTF. Here the CDR3 DNA reads TGTGCCAGCAGTTTAGACCAGGGGACAGGTTTGAGCGGCTACACCTTC.